This TCR beta chain was captured by sequencing in a study of blood T cell repertoires in COVID-19. Study at large: The United States, Italy and Spain were the sources of the acute and convalescent COVID-19 samples. The analysed material was cDNA or gDNA that came from T cells, B-cell-depleted T cells, or PBMCs.

Original data processing: Counts of nucleated cells, estimated from reference gene primer amplification, were obtained. Repertoires were generated with immunoSEQ multiplex PCR, while TCRdb's copy carries only in-frame clones and drops some. V and J calls and clone size are as listed in that table; D and trimming were resolved from the DNA. This table holds about 50,000 clones, less than 90% found once. This sequence was found in a human donor in a cohort sampled during active COVID-19. The sequenced sample consisted of peripheral blood.

The CDR3 DNA is TGTGCCAGCAGTTACATAGCGGGGGCCTTTAGCACAGATACGCAGTATTTT. It translates to CASSYIAGAFSTDTQYF. This chain joins TRBV27 and TRBJ2-3; 9 positions agree with TRBD2. The CDR3 runs 17 residues. V dropped 4 bases and J dropped 0; count of bases not matched to a gene: 8. Germline CDR1 MNHEY, CDR2 SMNVEV (reference sequence).